This record covers a single T cell receptor beta chain. Following autologous stem cell transplantation, relapse occurred in every patient, and exposure to brentuximab vedotin varied. This entry comes from a study of PD-1 blockade in classical Hodgkin lymphoma. Clones were read by immunoSEQ multiplex PCR, and TCRdb kept only the in-frame ones, dropping some. The sample lists 90,000 to 95,000 clones; nearly 90% were seen once. Germline CDR1 and CDR2: MDHEN and SYDVKM. The CDR3 has 15 residues. V was clipped by 3 bases and J by 4 bases; unmatched bases: 6. This clonotype was obtained from a human donor with classical Hodgkin lymphoma. The sample consisted of peripheral blood mononuclear cells (PBMCs), taken before the second cycle of nivolumab. V usage is TRBV28 and J usage is TRBJ1-5, with TRBD1 matching 7 bases. This chain's CDR3 is CASSFPPGGNQPQHF. CDR3 nucleotide sequence: TGTGCCAGCAGTTTCCCTCCAGGGGGGAATCAGCCCCAGCATTTT.